Reported below is one TCR beta chain. Its cognate antigen is unknown. An end of the junction does not agree with germline; a read error may underlie this. The CDR3 sequence is 15 residues long. Germline CDR1 MNHNS, CDR2 SASEGT. The sample comes from a study of cytomegalovirus exposure and HLA in healthy donors. General observations from the study: In a later analysis, parvovirus B19, influenza, CMV and Epstein-Barr virus appeared linked to several top co-occurrence clusters. The authors excluded some V segments, including TRBV6-2 and TRBV6-3, as indistinguishable.

The PCR used 60 Vbeta and 13 Jbeta primers. Clones were sequenced by immunoSEQ multiplex PCR, and TCRdb holds only the in-frame ones, with some missing. This repertoire shows some 87,000 clones, 60% to 80% found once; its top ten account for more than 13%. The sequence was collected from a woman in her 50s in good health and CMV-seropositive. The chain is built from TRBV6-1 and TRBJ2-7; 11 bases align to TRBD2. Sequencing input: PBMCs. In DNA form, the CDR3 reads TGTGCCAGCAGTGTTACTAGCGGGAGTTCCTACGAGCAGCACTTC. It codes for CASSVTSGSSYEQHF.